These 18 T cell receptor beta chains share one sample of origin, sequenced in a study of shared clonotypes between healthy human individuals. Clones were read by immunoSEQ multiplex PCR, and TCRdb kept only the in-frame ones, dropping some. The sample carries 2 million to 2.5 million clones, roughly 93% recorded once. Sequenced: naive CD4+ T cells from PBMCs. Indicated subset: CD45RA+ positively selected. These TCRs come from a man between 18 and 29 years old in good health. Some clones in this sample may be carry-over from other donors' samples.

The chain recombines TRBV5-5 with TRBJ1-1, with 7 bases that match TRBD1. The CDR3 totals 14 residues. Trimming took 4 bases from V and 5 from J; bases not matched to a gene: 8. CDR1 and CDR2 from the germline V gene are SGHKS and YYEKEE (reference sequence). The CDR3 DNA reads TGTGCCAGCAGCCTAGACAGGGTTAGGACTGAAGCTTTCTTT. Residues: CASSLDRVRTEAFF.

The V gene is TRBV29-1, the J gene TRBJ2-7, with TRBD1 matching over 11 bases. CDR1 and CDR2 (germline): SQVTM, ANQGSEA. There are 12 residues in the CDR3. Trimming at V came to 7 bases and at J to 6 bases, leaving 5 bases not matched to a gene. For the CDR3, the DNA is TGCAGCGCGAGGACAGGGGGCGGCGAGCAGTACTTC. Its protein product is CSARTGGGEQYF.

The chain recombines TRBV4-2 with TRBJ1-2; the D gene is possibly TRBD1 (5 bases). The CDR3 is 15 amino acids. Trimming stripped 1 base from V and 4 bases from J, with 13 bases between. Germline V gives CDR1 LGHNA, CDR2 YNFKEQ. CDR3 in DNA: TGTGCCAGCAGCCAAGGAGCGGGGCAGGGCTATGGCTACACCTTC. This sequence encodes CASSQGAGQGYGYTF.

The chain links TRBV10-3 to TRBJ2-1; D remains unclear. CDR3 length equals 14 residues. With 4 bases removed from V and 10 bases from J, the gap between germline ends came to 17 bases. The germline gives CDR1 ENHRY, CDR2 SYGVKD. CDR3 sequence (DNA): TGTGCCATCAGTGGTGGACGATGGGCGGACGAGCAGTTCTTC. Its translation is CAISGGRWADEQFF.

This chain uses TRBV27 with TRBJ2-7; D unresolved. V lost 5 bases and J 6 bases, leaving 11 bases between the germline ends. CDR1 and CDR2 from the germline V gene are MNHEY and SMNVEV (reference sequence). This CDR3 spans 12 amino acids. This CDR3 reads CASSKLWGEQYF. CDR3 DNA sequence: TGTGCCAGCAGTAAGCTTTGGGGCGAGCAGTACTTC.

The rearrangement joins TRBV6-5 to TRBJ2-7; 12 bases are shared with TRBD1. J lost 5 bases, V lost 0 bases, and 2 bases had no gene match. The CDR3 sequence is 15 residues long. CDR1 MNHEY and CDR2 SVGAGI come from the germline V gene. CDR3 bases: TGTGCCAGCAGTTACTCCGGGACAGGGGGCAACGAGCAGTACTTC. Its protein is CASSYSGTGGNEQYF.

This chain uses TRBV10-1 with TRBJ1-5; TRBD1 matches at 8 bases. There are 15 residues in the CDR3. The J segment lost 4 bases and the V segment lost 6 bases, leaving 8 bases of the junction unmatched. Germline V gene sequence: CDR1 WNHNN, CDR2 SYGVQD (reference sequence). The CDR3 loop is CASRTGQGPNQPQHF. DNA of the CDR3: TGCGCCAGCAGAACAGGACAGGGTCCTAATCAGCCCCAGCATTTT.

This chain connects TRBV27 to TRBJ2-7; D ambiguous. V was pared by 5 bases and J by 3 bases, with 20 bases between. The CDR3 runs 16 residues. CDR1 and CDR2 (germline): MNHEY, SMNVEV (reference sequence). CDR3 protein: CASSPTPRAGRYEQYF. In DNA form, the CDR3 reads TGTGCCAGCAGTCCCACCCCACGGGCAGGCCGCTACGAGCAGTACTTC.

This chain uses TRBV10-3 with TRBJ2-7; 8 bases fit TRBD2. CDR3 length: 13 residues. Germline loops: CDR1 ENHRY, CDR2 SYGVKD. With 8 bases clipped from V and 2 bases from J, the junction kept 5 bases outside the gene matches. DNA of the CDR3: TGTGCCATCGGACGGGAGGGCCCCTACGAGCAGTACTTC. Translation: CAIGREGPYEQYF.

The gene calls are TRBV5-8 and TRBJ1-5; D perhaps matches TRBD1 (5 bases). Germline-derived CDR1 and CDR2 are SGHTS and YDEGEE. This CDR3 has 13 amino acids. Trimming shortened V by 0 bases and J by 7 bases, and 8 bases separated the two germline ends. The CDR3 nucleotides are TGTGCCAGCAGCTTGGCCGAGGGGCAGCCCCAGCATTTT. Translation: CASSLAEGQPQHF.

The V call is TRBV28, the J call TRBJ1-5; 7 bases agree with TRBD1. This CDR3 is 16 amino acids long. CDR1 and CDR2 (germline): MDHEN, SYDVKM. Losses at the gene ends were 5 bases for V and 2 bases for J; bases not matched to a gene: 9. This CDR3 reads CASSLYPGGRNQPQHF. The CDR3 nucleotides are TGTGCCAGCAGTCTCTACCCAGGGGGACGCAATCAGCCCCAGCATTTT.

The chain combines TRBV15 with TRBJ2-7; D is perhaps TRBD1 (7 bases). Trimming took off 8 bases at V and 3 bases at J, with 17 bases between the two ends. The CDR3 extends over 14 amino acids. CDR1 and CDR2 from the germline V gene are LNHNV and YYDKDF (reference sequence). The CDR3 DNA reads TGTGCCACCTCCAGGCCAGGGGGGATCTACGAGCAGTACTTC. It yields the protein CATSRPGGIYEQYF.

The chain carries TRBV18 and TRBJ1-4, with D hard to call. V gave up 3 bases and J gave up 7 bases, with 12 bases separating them. CDR3 size: 14 residues. The germline gives CDR1 KGHSH, CDR2 LQKENI. The CDR3 is CASSPLSEGEKLFF. In nucleotides, the CDR3 is TGTGCCAGCTCACCCCTAAGTGAGGGTGAAAAACTGTTTTTT.

This chain uses TRBV5-1 with TRBJ2-1; 8 bases match TRBD2. The junction had 8 bases not matched to a gene; V was cut back by 0 bases and J by 0 bases. In germline, CDR1 is SGHRS, CDR2 YFSETQ. CDR3 length: 18 amino acids. As DNA, the CDR3 is TGCGCCAGCAGCTTGGAGGGTAGCGGGGTAAGCTCCTACAATGAGCAGTTCTTC. Amino acids: CASSLEGSGVSSYNEQFF.

The chain links TRBV10-2 to TRBJ1-3; maybe TRBD1 (6 bases). In germline, CDR1 is WSHSY, CDR2 SAAADI. CDR3 length: 14 amino acids. Trimming stripped 6 bases from V and 0 bases from J, with 9 bases between. CDR3 residues: CASSRDTSGNTIYF. CDR3 in DNA: TGCGCCAGCAGCCGGGACACCTCTGGAAACACCATATATTTT.

The gene calls are TRBV10-3 and TRBJ2-6, with no clear D. The CDR3 totals 19 residues. Trimming took off 3 bases at V and 0 bases at J, with 18 bases between the two ends. The germline V gene has CDR1 ENHRY and CDR2 SYGVKD. The CDR3 loop is CAISDQRSALGSGANVLTF. Here the CDR3 DNA reads TGTGCCATCAGTGATCAACGATCCGCACTTGGCTCTGGGGCCAACGTCCTGACTTTC.

The chain carries TRBV28 and TRBJ1-4; 7 nucleotides agree with TRBD1. Looked up from germline, CDR1 is MDHEN and CDR2 is SYDVKM. Trimming took 5 bases from V and 8 from J; bases not matched to a gene: 8. The CDR3 is 14 amino acids. The CDR3 spells CASSEQGFREKLFF. CDR3 DNA: TGTGCCAGCAGTGAACAGGGGTTTCGGGAAAAACTGTTTTTT. Drawing the rest from reference TRBV28 and TRBJ1-4, the complete variable domain is DVKVTQSSRYLVKRTGEKVFLECVQDMDHENMFWYRQDPGLGLRLIYFSYDVKMKEKGDIPEGYSVSREKKERFSLILESASTNQTSMYLCASSEQGFREKLFFGSGTQLSVL.

The table lists this clone with a count of one. The rearrangement joins TRBV6-5 to TRBJ2-7; possible D gene TRBD2, 5 bases. The CDR3 totals 15 residues. With 6 bases removed from V and 2 bases from J, the gap between germline ends came to 17 bases. Looked up from germline, CDR1 is MNHEY and CDR2 is SVGAGI. CDR3 region: CASSHVRGLTYEQYF. The CDR3 bases are TGTGCCAGCAGCCACGTACGGGGTTTAACCTACGAGCAGTACTTC.